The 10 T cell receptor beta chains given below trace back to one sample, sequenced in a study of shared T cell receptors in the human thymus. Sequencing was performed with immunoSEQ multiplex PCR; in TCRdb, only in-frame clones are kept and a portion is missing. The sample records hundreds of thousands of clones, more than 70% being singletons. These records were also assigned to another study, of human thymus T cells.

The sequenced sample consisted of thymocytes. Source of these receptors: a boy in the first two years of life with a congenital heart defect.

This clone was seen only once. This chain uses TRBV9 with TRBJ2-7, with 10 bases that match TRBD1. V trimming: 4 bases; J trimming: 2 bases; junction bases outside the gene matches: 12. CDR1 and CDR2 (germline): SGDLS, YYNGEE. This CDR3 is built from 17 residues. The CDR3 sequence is CASSPPGRQGATYEQYF. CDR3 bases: TGTGCCAGCAGCCCCCCCGGGCGACAGGGGGCTACCTACGAGCAGTACTTC.

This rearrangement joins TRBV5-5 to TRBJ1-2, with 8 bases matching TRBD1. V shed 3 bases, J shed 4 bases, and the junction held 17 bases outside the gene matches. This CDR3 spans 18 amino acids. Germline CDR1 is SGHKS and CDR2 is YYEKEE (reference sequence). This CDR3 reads CASSSLSGGTGDIYGYTF. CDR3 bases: TGTGCCAGCAGCTCCTTATCCGGCGGGACAGGTGACATCTATGGCTACACCTTC.

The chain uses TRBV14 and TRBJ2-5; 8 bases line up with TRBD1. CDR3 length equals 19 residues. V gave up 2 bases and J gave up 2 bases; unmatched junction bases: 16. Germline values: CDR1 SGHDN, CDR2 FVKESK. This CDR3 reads CASSQLLPGQGVTQETQYF. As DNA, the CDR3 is TGTGCCAGCAGCCAATTATTACCTGGACAGGGAGTGACTCAAGAGACCCAGTACTTC.

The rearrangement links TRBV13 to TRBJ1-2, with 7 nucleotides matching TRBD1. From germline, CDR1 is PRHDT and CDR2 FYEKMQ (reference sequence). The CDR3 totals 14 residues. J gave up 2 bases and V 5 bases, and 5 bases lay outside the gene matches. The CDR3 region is CASSLQTGNYGYTF. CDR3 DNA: TGTGCCAGCAGCCTCCAGACAGGGAACTATGGCTACACCTTC.

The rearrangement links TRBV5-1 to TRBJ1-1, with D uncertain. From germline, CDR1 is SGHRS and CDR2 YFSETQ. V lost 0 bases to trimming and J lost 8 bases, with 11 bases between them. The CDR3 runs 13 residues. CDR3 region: CASSLVRGEEAFF. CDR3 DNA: TGCGCCAGCAGCTTGGTGCGGGGAGAGGAAGCTTTCTTT.

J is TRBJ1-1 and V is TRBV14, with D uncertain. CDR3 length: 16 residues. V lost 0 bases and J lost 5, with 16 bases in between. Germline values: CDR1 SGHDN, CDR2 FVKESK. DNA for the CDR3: TGTGCCAGCAGCCAAGAAAATCCGGGAATGAGAACTGAAGCTTTCTTT. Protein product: CASSQENPGMRTEAFF.

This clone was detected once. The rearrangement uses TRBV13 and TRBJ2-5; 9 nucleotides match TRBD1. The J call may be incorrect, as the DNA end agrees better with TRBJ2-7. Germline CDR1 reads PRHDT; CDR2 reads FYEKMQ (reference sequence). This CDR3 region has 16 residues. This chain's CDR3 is CASSPEPLTGGYEQYF. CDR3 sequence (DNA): TGTGCCAGCAGTCCCGAACCCCTGACAGGGGGCTACGAGCAGTACTTC.

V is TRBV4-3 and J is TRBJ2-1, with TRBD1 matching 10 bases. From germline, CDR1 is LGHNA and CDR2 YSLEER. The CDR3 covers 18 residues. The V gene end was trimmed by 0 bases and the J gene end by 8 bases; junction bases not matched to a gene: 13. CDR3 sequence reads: CASSQDGRGQGKFHEQFF. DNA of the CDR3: TGCGCCAGCAGCCAAGATGGGCGGGGACAGGGGAAGTTTCATGAGCAGTTCTTC.

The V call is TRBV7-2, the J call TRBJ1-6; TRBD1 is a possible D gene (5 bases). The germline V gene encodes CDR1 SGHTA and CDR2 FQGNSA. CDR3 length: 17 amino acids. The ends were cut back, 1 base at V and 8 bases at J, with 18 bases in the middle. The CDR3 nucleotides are TGTGCCAGCAGCTTAGTGAGCGACAGCCCGAATTATTCACCCCTCCACTTT. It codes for CASSLVSDSPNYSPLHF.

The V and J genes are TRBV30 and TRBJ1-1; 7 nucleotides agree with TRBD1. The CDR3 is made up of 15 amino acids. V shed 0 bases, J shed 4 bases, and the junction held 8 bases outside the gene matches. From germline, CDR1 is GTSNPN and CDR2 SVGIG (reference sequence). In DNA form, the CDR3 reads TGTGCCTGGAGTGTACGGCGCACAGGGGCCACTGAAGCTTTCTTT. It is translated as CAWSVRRTGATEAFF.